Each of the 24 T cell receptor beta chains below was sequenced from the same sample in a study of T cells after posttransplantation cyclophosphamide. Some clones are missing from TCRdb's copy, which holds only in-frame ones; the method was immunoSEQ multiplex PCR. The sample contains over 20,000 clones, none of them singletons. Source material: PBMCs. These receptors were obtained from a man aged 50-60 years in good health, CMV-negative, and a related stem cell transplant donor.

This clone was seen repeatedly, ten times or more. The chain carries TRBV29-1 and TRBJ1-1; D is possibly TRBD1 (5 bases). The V end was cut by 6 bases, the J end by 0 bases, with 20 bases between. Germline lookup yields CDR1 SQVTM and CDR2 ANQGSEA. The CDR3 spans 16 residues. The CDR3 DNA is TGCAGCGTGGGGGGGGGAACGAGAAAGATGAACACTGAAGCTTTCTTT. Translating gives CSVGGGTRKMNTEAFF.

This clone was counted at least ten times. The gene calls are TRBV11-2 and TRBJ2-3, with TRBD2 identical over 11 bases. Germline loops: CDR1 SGHAT, CDR2 FQNNGV. J gave up 1 base and V 0 bases, and 9 bases lay outside the gene matches. This CDR3 contains 19 residues. DNA for the CDR3: TGTGCCAGCAGCTTAGAGGCACCTCTAGCGGGGGGACGCACAGATACGCAGTATTTT. This sequence encodes CASSLEAPLAGGRTDTQYF.

This clone was observed at least ten times. V usage is TRBV14 and J usage is TRBJ2-2; 10 bases agree with TRBD1. Trimming took 3 bases from V and 4 from J; bases not matched to a gene: 8. Germline CDR1 is SGHDN and CDR2 is FVKESK. This CDR3 region has 17 residues. CDR3 nucleotide sequence: TGTGCCAGCAGCCAGACAGGGGGCCAACACCTCACCGGGGAGCTGTTTTTT. Protein: CASSQTGGQHLTGELFF. The full variable domain, in which reference TRBV14 and TRBJ2-2 provide the parts outside the CDR3, is EAGVTQFPSHSVIEKGQTVTLRCDPISGHDNLYWYRRVMGKEIKFLLHFVKESKQDESGMPNNRFLAERTGGTYSTLKVQPAELEDSGVYFCASSQTGGQHLTGELFFGEGSRLTVL.

This clone was counted ten times or more. The chain is built from TRBV7-3 and TRBJ2-5; possibly TRBD2 for D (5 bases). CDR3 length: 15 amino acids. Deletions cut 1 base from V and 0 bases from J, with 9 bases between. Germline lookup yields CDR1 SGHTA and CDR2 FQGTGA. The CDR3 nucleotides read TGTGCCAGCAGCTTAAATGGCGGGTACCAAGAGACCCAGTACTTC. Residues: CASSLNGGYQETQYF.

This clone was counted many times. The chain combines TRBV27 with TRBJ1-3; D is uncertain. The V gene's germline CDR1 is MNHEY and CDR2 SMNVEV (reference sequence). V was pared by 5 bases and J by 4 bases, with 15 bases between. The CDR3 spans 15 residues. In DNA, the CDR3 is TGTGCCAGCAGTACCAACGGAGGTTGGGGAAACACCATATATTTT. Amino acids: CASSTNGGWGNTIYF.

This clone was seen at least ten times. The chain is built from TRBV6-5 and TRBJ2-7; D is perhaps TRBD2 (6 bases). CDR3 length: 14 residues. Trimming shortened V by 6 bases and J by 0 bases, and 12 bases separated the two germline ends. Germline CDR1 and CDR2: MNHEY and SVGAGI. The CDR3 DNA sequence: TGTGCCAGCAGACTTAGCGGAGGCTCCTACGAGCAGTACTTC. Protein: CASRLSGGSYEQYF.

Ten or more counts support this clone. The chain links TRBV9 to TRBJ2-3, with a possible D match to TRBD2 (6 bases). CDR1 is SGDLS, CDR2 YYNGEE, per germline. CDR3 length: 16 residues. V gave up 4 bases and J gave up 2 bases, with 17 bases separating them. This CDR3 reads CASSTPGTLLTDTQYF. Written as DNA, the CDR3 is TGTGCCAGCAGCACCCCCGGGACTTTACTCACAGATACGCAGTATTTT.

This clone was detected many times. This chain uses TRBV18 with TRBJ1-3, with D perhaps TRBD1 (6 bases). From germline, CDR1 is KGHSH and CDR2 LQKENI. The CDR3 is made up of 15 amino acids. The V end lost 0 bases, the J end lost 4 bases, and 10 bases lay between the germline ends. This chain's CDR3 is CASSPPHREGNTIYF. Here the CDR3 DNA reads TGTGCCAGCTCACCACCCCACAGGGAGGGAAACACCATATATTTT.

This clone was detected many times. This chain connects TRBV7-9 to TRBJ1-2; 12 nucleotides align to TRBD1. The CDR3 spans 19 residues. The V gene end was trimmed by 3 bases and the J gene end by 0 bases; junction bases not matched to a gene: 11. Germline V CDR1 and CDR2: SEHNR, FQNEAQ (reference sequence). The CDR3 loop reads CASSFLRGTGGSTNYGYTF. For the CDR3, the DNA is TGTGCCAGCAGCTTCCTCCGGGGGACAGGGGGCTCTACTAACTATGGCTACACCTTC.

This clone was seen repeatedly, ten times or more. This chain connects TRBV5-1 to TRBJ2-1; 9 bases align to TRBD1. The CDR3 totals 15 residues. Germline V CDR1 and CDR2: SGHRS, YFSETQ. The trim removed 2 bases at V and 5 bases at J, leaving 5 bases unmatched. The CDR3 region has the DNA TGCGCCAGCAGCTTAGGACAGGGGACCAACAATGAGCAGTTCTTC. It specifies CASSLGQGTNNEQFF.

The table lists this clone with many counts. The chain uses TRBV2 and TRBJ2-3; tentatively, D is TRBD1 (7 bases). Germline V gene sequence: CDR1 SNHLY, CDR2 FYNNEI. The CDR3 is made up of 15 amino acids. V was clipped by 2 bases and J by 3 bases, with 12 bases between them. The CDR3 loop reads CASSEWRGPTDTQYF. CDR3 DNA sequence: TGTGCCAGCAGTGAATGGAGGGGGCCGACAGATACGCAGTATTTT. Filled out from reference TRBV2 and TRBJ2-3, the complete variable domain reads EPEVTQTPSHQVTQMGQEVILRCVPISNHLYFYWYRQILGQKVEFLVSFYNNEISEKSEIFDDQFSVERPDGSNFTLKIRSTKLEDSAMYFCASSEWRGPTDTQYFGPGTRLTVL.

This clone came up a few times. The rearrangement links TRBV2 to TRBJ2-7; 9 nucleotides agree with TRBD1. The V gene's germline CDR1 is SNHLY and CDR2 FYNNEI. This CDR3 is built from 13 residues. This CDR3 is CASSQAGQGISLV. CDR3 DNA sequence: TGTGCCAGCAGCCAAGCTGGACAGGGGATCTCTTTGGTC.

The chain has TRBV21-1 and TRBJ2-1; the DNA was not compared with TRBD2, the D call given in the table. TRBV21-1 counts as a pseudogene. The CDR3 covers 20 residues. The CDR3 bases are TGTGCCAGCAGCAAACATGGTCTGATCGGGCGGGGATGGGGGGGCAATGAGCAGTTCTTC. It translates to CASSKHGLIGRGWGGNEQFF.

This clone was detected ten times or more. The V call is TRBV9, the J call TRBJ2-7; D gene unclear. Trimming took 0 bases from V and 3 from J, leaving 7 bases between them. CDR1 and CDR2 from the germline V gene are SGDLS and YYNGEE. CDR3 length: 13 amino acids. Here the CDR3 reads CASSVESGYEQYF. CDR3 DNA: TGTGCCAGCAGCGTAGAGTCGGGCTACGAGCAGTACTTC.

This clone was seen ten or more times. The V call is TRBV19, the J call TRBJ2-7, with TRBD2 identical over 10 bases. Germline assignment: CDR1 LNHDA and CDR2 SQIVND (reference sequence). J was trimmed by 4 bases and V by 11 bases; bases with no gene match: 20. This CDR3 comprises 17 residues. This CDR3 reads CAGGGFGLAGGRYEQYF. DNA of the CDR3: TGTGCCGGAGGGGGGTTTGGCTTAGCGGGGGGTAGGTACGAGCAGTACTTC.

This clone occurred many times. The V and J genes are TRBV30 and TRBJ2-3; TRBD1 aligns across 12 bases. V was clipped by 6 bases and J by 6 bases; unmatched bases: 4. CDR1 and CDR2 from the germline V gene are GTSNPN and SVGIG (reference sequence). The CDR3 extends over 13 amino acids. CDR3 sequence reads: CACRDRGRDTQYF. For the CDR3, the DNA is TGTGCCTGCCGGGACAGGGGGCGGGATACGCAGTATTTT.

This clone was recorded many times. The chain combines TRBV2 with TRBJ1-2; no firm D call. Trimming took 8 bases from V and 8 from J, leaving 15 bases between them. CDR3 size: 12 residues. Germline V lookup: CDR1 SNHLY, CDR2 FYNNEI. CDR3 in DNA: TGTGCCAGCCAACCTAGGCAGACGGGCTACACCTTC. This codes for CASQPRQTGYTF. Variable domain in full (rest from reference TRBV2 and TRBJ1-2): EPEVTQTPSHQVTQMGQEVILRCVPISNHLYFYWYRQILGQKVEFLVSFYNNEISEKSEIFDDQFSVERPDGSNFTLKIRSTKLEDSAMYFCASQPRQTGYTFGSGTRLTVV.

In this sample, this clone turned up many times. The chain has TRBV28 and TRBJ1-4; 10 nucleotides align to TRBD1. Germline V gene lookup returns CDR1 MDHEN and CDR2 SYDVKM. The length of the CDR3 is 15 residues. Unmatched junction bases numbered 8, after V lost 5 bases and J lost 8 bases. CDR3 in amino acids: CASSLPGTGEEKLFF. The CDR3 DNA reads TGTGCCAGCAGTCTGCCCGGGACAGGGGAAGAAAAACTGTTTTTT. The full variable domain, in which reference TRBV28 and TRBJ1-4 provide the parts outside the CDR3, is DVKVTQSSRYLVKRTGEKVFLECVQDMDHENMFWYRQDPGLGLRLIYFSYDVKMKEKGDIPEGYSVSREKKERFSLILESASTNQTSMYLCASSLPGTGEEKLFFGSGTQLSVL.

The table lists this clone with many counts. This chain links TRBV5-4 with TRBJ2-6; TRBD2 is a possible D gene (5 bases). Germline V gene sequence: CDR1 SGHNT, CDR2 YYREEE (reference sequence). The ends were cut back, 4 bases at V and 2 bases at J, with 10 bases in the middle. This CDR3 comprises 15 residues. For the CDR3, the DNA is TGTGCCAGCAGCCGAAGCGGCCCTGGGGCCAACGTCCTGACTTTC. The encoded protein is CASSRSGPGANVLTF.

In this sample, this clone turned up many times. The rearrangement uses TRBV28 and TRBJ2-3; the D gene is possibly TRBD2 (6 bases). The CDR3 extends over 15 amino acids. CDR1 is MDHEN and CDR2 is SYDVKM in the germline V gene. Trimming removed 6 bases at V and 3 bases at J, with 16 bases between. In nucleotides, the CDR3 is TGTGCCAGCAGGCTTTCTAGCGTCTTAACAGATACGCAGTATTTT. Its protein product is CASRLSSVLTDTQYF.

This clone has a count of ten or more. This chain connects TRBV6-1 to TRBJ2-2; 12 bases agree with TRBD2. There are 21 residues in the CDR3. Germline V lookup: CDR1 MNHNS, CDR2 SASEGT. V dropped 0 bases and J dropped 7; count of bases not matched to a gene: 18. This CDR3 is CASSEAKRVATSGREYGELFF. CDR3 sequence (DNA): TGTGCCAGCAGTGAAGCAAAGAGGGTCGCGACTAGCGGGAGAGAGTACGGGGAGCTGTTTTTT.

This clone was counted ten times or more. The chain combines TRBV5-5 with TRBJ1-1, with D maybe TRBD1 (6 bases). This CDR3 is 16 amino acids long. V lost 4 bases and J lost 2, with 18 bases in between. CDR1 is SGHKS and CDR2 is YYEKEE in the germline V gene (reference sequence). CDR3 sequence: CASSRDRSITNTEAFF. The CDR3 DNA reads TGTGCCAGCAGCCGCGACAGGAGTATTACTAACACTGAAGCTTTCTTT. Using reference TRBV5-5 and TRBJ1-1 for the parts outside the CDR3, the full variable domain is DAGVTQSPTHLIKTRGQQVTLRCSPISGHKSVSWYQQVLGQGPQFIFQYYEKEERGRGNFPDRFSARQFPNYSSELNVNALLLGDSALYLCASSRDRSITNTEAFFGQGTRLTVV.

This clone showed up many times. This chain connects TRBV19 to TRBJ1-4, with TRBD1 as a possible D gene (6 bases). V lost 9 bases, J lost 11 bases, and 16 bases lay in between. Germline V lookup: CDR1 LNHDA, CDR2 SQIVND (reference sequence). The CDR3 has 12 residues. The CDR3 loop is CASSWWQGKLFF. The CDR3 bases are TGTGCCAGCTCCTGGTGGCAGGGGAAACTGTTTTTT.

At least ten counts were recorded for this clone. V and J are TRBV7-9 and TRBJ1-5; D remains unclear. This CDR3 spans 13 amino acids. Trimming removed 0 bases at V and 6 bases at J, with 6 bases between. CDR1 SEHNR and CDR2 FQNEAQ come from the germline V gene (reference sequence). CDR3 in DNA: TGTGCCAGCAGCTTAGCGGCAAGTCAGCCCCAGCATTTT. This gives the protein CASSLAASQPQHF.